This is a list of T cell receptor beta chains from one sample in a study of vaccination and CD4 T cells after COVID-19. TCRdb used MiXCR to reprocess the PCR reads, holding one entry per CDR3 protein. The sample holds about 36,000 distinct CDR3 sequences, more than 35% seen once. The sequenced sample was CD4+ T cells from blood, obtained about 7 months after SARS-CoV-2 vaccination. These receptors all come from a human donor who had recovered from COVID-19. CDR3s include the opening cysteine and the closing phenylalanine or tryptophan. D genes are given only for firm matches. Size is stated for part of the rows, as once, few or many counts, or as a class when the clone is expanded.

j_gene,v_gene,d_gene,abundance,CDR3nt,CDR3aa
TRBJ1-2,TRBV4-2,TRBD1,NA,TGTGCCAGCAGCCCTACCCTACAGGGGGCAGGAGGTGGCTACACCTTC,CASSPTLQGAGGGYTF
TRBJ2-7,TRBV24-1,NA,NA,TGTGCCACCAGTGAACTGTTGAACGAGCAGTACTTC,CATSELLNEQYF
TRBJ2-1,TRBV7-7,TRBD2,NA,TGTGCTAGCAGCCCTAGCGGGAGGGTTGGCAATGAGCAGTTCTTC,CASSPSGRVGNEQFF
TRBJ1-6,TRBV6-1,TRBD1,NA,TGTGCCAGCAGTCGCGCGACAGGGGCCTCCAATTCACCCCTCCACTTT,CASSRATGASNSPLHF
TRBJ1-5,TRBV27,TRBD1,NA,TGTGCCAGCAGCTCCCGACAGGGCCGAAATCAGCCCCAGCATTTT,CASSSRQGRNQPQHF
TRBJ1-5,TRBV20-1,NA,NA,TGCAGTGCTAGAGATCGACTGGGCGTTAGGCCCCAGCATTTT,CSARDRLGVRPQHF
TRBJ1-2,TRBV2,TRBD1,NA,TGTGCCAGCAGTGAAGGACAGGGAATCTACTATGGCTACACCTTC,CASSEGQGIYYGYTF
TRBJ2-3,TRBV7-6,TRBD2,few,TGTGCCAGCAGCTTCAGGCTAGCGGGAGAAGGCACAGATACGCAGTATTTT,CASSFRLAGEGTDTQYF
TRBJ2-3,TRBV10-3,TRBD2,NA,TGTGCCATCGGGGGACTAGCGGGAGGCGAGCGCACAGATACGCAGTATTTT,CAIGGLAGGERTDTQYF
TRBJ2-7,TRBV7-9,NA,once,TGTGCCAGCAGTGATCTGGAGAGCTCCTACGAGCAGTACTTC,CASSDLESSYEQYF
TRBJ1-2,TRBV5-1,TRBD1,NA,TGCGCCAGCAGCTCGTCGGGACAGGGGTTCAATGGCTACACCTTC,CASSSSGQGFNGYTF
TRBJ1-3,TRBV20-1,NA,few,TGCAGTGCTAACGAGGGGTTTGGAAACACCATATATTTT,CSANEGFGNTIYF
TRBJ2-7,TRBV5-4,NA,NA,TGTGCCAGCAGCTCGGGGACGCCCCCGGGAGAGCAGTACTTC,CASSSGTPPGEQYF
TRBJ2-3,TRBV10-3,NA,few,TGTGCCACGGCCCCAAGGGCAGATACGCAGTATTTT,CATAPRADTQYF
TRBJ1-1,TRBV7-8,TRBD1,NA,TGTGCCAGCAGCCCCCTCCGGGACAGGGTTGAAGCTTTCTTT,CASSPLRDRVEAFF
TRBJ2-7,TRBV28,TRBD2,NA,TGTGCCAGCAGTTTGTGGACTAGCGGGGGCTACGAGCAGTACTTC,CASSLWTSGGYEQYF
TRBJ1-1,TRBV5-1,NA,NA,TGCGCCAGCAGCTTGGTCCAGGGAGATGAAGCTTTCTTT,CASSLVQGDEAFF
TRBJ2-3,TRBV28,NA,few,TGTGCCAGCAGTTCCCCGGGAACAGATACGCAGTATTTT,CASSSPGTDTQYF
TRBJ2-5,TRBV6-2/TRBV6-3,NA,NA,TGTGCCAGCAGCATGCACGTGGAACAAGAGACCCAGTACTTC,CASSMHVEQETQYF
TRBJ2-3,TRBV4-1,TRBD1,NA,TGCGCCAGCAGCCAAACCGGGACAGCCACAGATACGCAGTATTTT,CASSQTGTATDTQYF
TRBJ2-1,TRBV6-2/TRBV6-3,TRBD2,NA,TGTGCCAGCAGCACGTTTCCGGGACTAGCGGGAGCTAGTGAGCAGTTCTTC,CASSTFPGLAGASEQFF
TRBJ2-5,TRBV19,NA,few,TGTGCCAGTAGTAGAGCTCCAGAAATACAAGAGACCCAGTACTTC,CASSRAPEIQETQYF
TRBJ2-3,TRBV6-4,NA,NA,TGTGCCAGCAGTGAGGGGGGGGCCACAGATACGCAGTATTTT,CASSEGGATDTQYF
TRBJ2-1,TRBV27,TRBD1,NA,TGTGCCAGCAGCCCGCCACAGGGGATTGAGCAGTTCTTC,CASSPPQGIEQFF
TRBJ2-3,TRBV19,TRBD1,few,TGTGCCAGTAGTATGGGTGGTGGGACAGGGACCATCACAGATACGCAGTATTTT,CASSMGGGTGTITDTQYF
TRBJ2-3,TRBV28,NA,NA,TGTGCCAGCAGTAAAGGACAGTGGACGGTTGATACGCAGTATTTT,CASSKGQWTVDTQYF
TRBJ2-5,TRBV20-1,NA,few,TGCAGTGCTAGCTTGGTAGCCGGTATGGTGACCCAGTACTTC,CSASLVAGMVTQYF
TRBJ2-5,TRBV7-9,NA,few,TGTGCCAGCAGCCAGGAAGGGACAAAGACCCAGTACTTC,CASSQEGTKTQYF
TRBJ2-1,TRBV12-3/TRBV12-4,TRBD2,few,TGTGCCAGCAGCCCGACTAGCTCCAATGAGCAGTTCTTC,CASSPTSSNEQFF
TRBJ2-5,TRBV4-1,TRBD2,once,TGCGCCAGCAGCCATGGCCGGGGGCGGGAGGTTATGAGAGAGACCCAGTACTTC,CASSHGRGREVMRETQYF
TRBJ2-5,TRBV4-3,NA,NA,TGCGCCAGCAGCCGCTCCCTCCAAGAGACCCAGTACTTC,CASSRSLQETQYF
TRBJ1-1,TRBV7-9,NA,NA,TGTGCCAGCAGCTTAGGCGAGGGCCTGGGCACTGAAGCTTTCTTT,CASSLGEGLGTEAFF
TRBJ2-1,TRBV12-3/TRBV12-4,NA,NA,TGTGCCAGCAGTTTCGGCGGGACTTCCTACAATGAGCAGTTCTTC,CASSFGGTSYNEQFF
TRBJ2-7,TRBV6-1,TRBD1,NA,TGTGCCAGCAAAAGGACAGGGAGCTCCTACGAGCAGTACTTC,CASKRTGSSYEQYF
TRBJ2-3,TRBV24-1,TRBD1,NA,TGTGCCACCAGTGATGTGGGACCGGGACAGGGGAGAGATACGCAGTATTTT,CATSDVGPGQGRDTQYF
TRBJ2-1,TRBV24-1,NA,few,TGTGCCACCAGTGATTTGTCCAGGGACGGCAATGAGCAGTTCTTC,CATSDLSRDGNEQFF
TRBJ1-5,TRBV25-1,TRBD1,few,TGTGCCAGCAGTGTAATCCGGGACAGGGTATTTTCATGGAATCAGCCCCAGCATTTT,CASSVIRDRVFSWNQPQHF
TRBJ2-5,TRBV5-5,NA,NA,TGTGCCAGCAGCCGATCAAGGGGACGGGGGGAGACCCAGTACTTC,CASSRSRGRGETQYF
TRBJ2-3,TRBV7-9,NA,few,TGTGCCAGCAGCTCGCTACAACCCACCATGTCAGATACGCAGTATTTT,CASSSLQPTMSDTQYF
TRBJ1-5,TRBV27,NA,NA,TGTGCCAGCAAACGATCGACGGGCTATAGCAATCAGCCCCAGCATTTT,CASKRSTGYSNQPQHF
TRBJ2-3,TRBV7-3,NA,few,TGTGCCAGCAGCTTAAAGTGGGATCGGTCAGATACGCAGTATTTT,CASSLKWDRSDTQYF
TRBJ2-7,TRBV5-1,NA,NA,TGCGCCAGCAGCTTGGAGGTTTCCGGGTACGAGCAGTACTTC,CASSLEVSGYEQYF
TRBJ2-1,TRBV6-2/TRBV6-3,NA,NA,TGTGCCAGCAGGACGGACAGTTTCCATGAGCAGTTCTTC,CASRTDSFHEQFF
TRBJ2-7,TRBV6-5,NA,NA,TGTGCCAGCAGTTACACCAGGACTTCCTACGAGCAGTACTTC,CASSYTRTSYEQYF
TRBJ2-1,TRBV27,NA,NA,TGTGCCAGCAGTTTAGCGGGTACCTACAATGAGCAGTTCTTC,CASSLAGTYNEQFF
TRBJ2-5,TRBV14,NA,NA,TGTGCCAGCAGCCAAGTCGTACTTCCCGAGACCCAGTACTTC,CASSQVVLPETQYF
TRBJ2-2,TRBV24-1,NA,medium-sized,TGTGCCACCAGTGATTACAGGGACACCGGGGAGCTGTTTTTT,CATSDYRDTGELFF
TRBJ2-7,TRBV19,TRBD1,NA,TGTGCCAGTACCAGGACAGGGGAAGACGAGCAGTACTTC,CASTRTGEDEQYF
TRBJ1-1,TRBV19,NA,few,TGTGCCAGTTCACAGGGTCCGAACACTGAAGCTTTCTTT,CASSQGPNTEAFF
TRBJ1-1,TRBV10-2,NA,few,TGCGCCAGCAGTGAGCGCAGGGTAAGAATGAACACTGAAGCTTTCTTT,CASSERRVRMNTEAFF
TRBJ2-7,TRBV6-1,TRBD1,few,TGTGCCAGCAGTCGAAACCGGGACAGGGTAGCAAACGAGCAGTACTTC,CASSRNRDRVANEQYF
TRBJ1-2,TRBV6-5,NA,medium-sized,TGTGCCAGCAGTTCACAACCGGATCCCGGCTATGGCTACACCTTC,CASSSQPDPGYGYTF
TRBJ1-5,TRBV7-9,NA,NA,TGTGCCAGCAGCAGGGGGGACAATCAGCCCCAGCATTTT,CASSRGDNQPQHF
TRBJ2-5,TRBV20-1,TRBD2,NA,TGCAGTGCTAGGATCGGCGGGAGGGCCGGGGAGACCCAGTACTTC,CSARIGGRAGETQYF
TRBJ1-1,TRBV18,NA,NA,TGTGCCAGCTCACGCAATGGGAACACTGAAGCTTTCTTT,CASSRNGNTEAFF
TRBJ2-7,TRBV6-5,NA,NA,TGTGCCAGCAGTTGGAACCCGAACTACGAGCAGTACTTC,CASSWNPNYEQYF
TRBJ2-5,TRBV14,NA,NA,TGTGCCAGCAGCTTCGGGACAAAAGAGACCCAGTACTTC,CASSFGTKETQYF
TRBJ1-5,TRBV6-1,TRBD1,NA,TGTGCCGGCAGTGAAGCCCCGGGACAGTCGAATCAGCCCCAGCATTTT,CAGSEAPGQSNQPQHF